The clone carrying this T cell receptor (beta chain) was seen many times. The sample originates from a study of beta chain features in type 1 diabetes. Trimming removed 2 bases at V and 10 bases at J, with 25 bases between. The germline CDR1 and CDR2 sequences are LGHNA and YNFKEQ. The CDR3 has 17 amino acids. Reverse transcription of all isolated RNA meant that expressed TCRB transcripts were sequenced. Clones were read by immunoSEQ multiplex PCR, and TCRdb kept only the in-frame ones, dropping some. The sample consists of some 150,000 clones, 10% of them appearing once. The sequencing sample was made of naive CD4+ T cells from blood. The clonotype comes from a man aged 18 to 30 in good health. The rearrangement links TRBV4-2 to TRBJ2-3; perhaps TRBD2 as D (6 bases). For the CDR3, the DNA is TGTGCCAGCAGCCAATCGACCGACGTGCGGGGTCCCAATTCGCAGTATTTT. It codes for CASSQSTDVRGPNSQYF.